These 3 T cell receptor beta chains originate from one sample sequenced in a study of blood T cell repertoires in COVID-19. Clones were sequenced by immunoSEQ multiplex PCR, and TCRdb holds only the in-frame ones, with some missing. The data show over 25,000 clones, 84% seen once. Sequenced: peripheral blood. These TCRs come from an elderly woman with acute or convalescent COVID-19.

This chain joins TRBV5-6 and TRBJ1-6; 7 bases fit TRBD1. The J segment lost 6 bases and the V segment lost 3 bases, leaving 3 bases of the junction unmatched. The CDR3 totals 14 residues. Per germline, CDR1 SGHDT and CDR2 YYEEEE. This CDR3 is CASSSGQPNSPLHF. The CDR3, as DNA: TGTGCCAGCAGCTCGGGACAGCCTAATTCACCCCTCCACTTT.

For the CDR3, the DNA is TGTGCCAGCATAGAGTTCTCCTACAATGAGCAGTTCTTC. Translation: CASIEFSYNEQFF. The V call is TRBV2, the J call TRBJ2-1; D gene unclear. Trimming stripped 7 bases from V and 0 bases from J, with 7 bases between. The CDR3 is 13 amino acids. Germline CDR1 SNHLY, CDR2 FYNNEI.

A remark on this clone: At the DNA level, this CDR3 is encoded by other sequences in the same sample as well. Here the CDR3 reads CASSQAGNTEAFF. CDR3 bases: TGCGCCAGCAGCCAAGCGGGAAACACTGAAGCTTTCTTT. The gene calls are TRBV4-3 and TRBJ1-1; D unclear. In germline, CDR1 is LGHNA, CDR2 YSLEER. Trimming cost V 1 base and J 2 bases, with 5 bases left between them. CDR3 length: 13 amino acids.